This T cell receptor (beta chain) was sequenced for a study of cytomegalovirus exposure and HLA in healthy donors. Findings and limits, study-wide: Information on immune exposure was restricted to one variable (CMV serostatus).

The ends lost 3 bases at V and 5 bases at J; junction bases unmatched: 8. This CDR3 region has 14 residues. CDR1 is SGDLS, CDR2 YYNGEE, per germline. This clone was detected a few times. Its antigen remains unidentified. Both 60 Vbeta primers and 13 Jbeta primers went into the PCR. Here immunoSEQ multiplex PCR was the method, and the copy in TCRdb shows in-frame clones only, minus some. This sample has around 39,000 clones, with 60% to 85% found just once. The source of this sequence is a man aged 25 to 40 in good health and CMV-seronegative. This chain connects TRBV9 to TRBJ2-7; TRBD2 matches 7 bases. The sample taken for sequencing was PBMCs. The CDR3, as DNA: TGTGCCAGCAGCGCCGGCGGGAGCCCCCACGAGCAGTACTTC. Protein product: CASSAGGSPHEQYF.